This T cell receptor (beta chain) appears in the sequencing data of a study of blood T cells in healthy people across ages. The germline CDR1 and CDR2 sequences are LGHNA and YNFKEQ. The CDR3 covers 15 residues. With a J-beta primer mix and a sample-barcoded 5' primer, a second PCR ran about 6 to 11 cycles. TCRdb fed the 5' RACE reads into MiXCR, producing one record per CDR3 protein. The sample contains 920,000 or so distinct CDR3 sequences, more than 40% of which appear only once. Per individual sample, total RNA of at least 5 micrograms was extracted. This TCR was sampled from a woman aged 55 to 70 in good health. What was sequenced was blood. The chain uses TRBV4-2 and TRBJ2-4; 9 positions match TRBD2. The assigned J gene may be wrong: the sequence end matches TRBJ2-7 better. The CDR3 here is CASSQAGTSSYEQYF. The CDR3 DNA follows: TGTGCCAGCAGCCAAGCCGGGACTAGCAGCTACGAGCAGTACTTC.